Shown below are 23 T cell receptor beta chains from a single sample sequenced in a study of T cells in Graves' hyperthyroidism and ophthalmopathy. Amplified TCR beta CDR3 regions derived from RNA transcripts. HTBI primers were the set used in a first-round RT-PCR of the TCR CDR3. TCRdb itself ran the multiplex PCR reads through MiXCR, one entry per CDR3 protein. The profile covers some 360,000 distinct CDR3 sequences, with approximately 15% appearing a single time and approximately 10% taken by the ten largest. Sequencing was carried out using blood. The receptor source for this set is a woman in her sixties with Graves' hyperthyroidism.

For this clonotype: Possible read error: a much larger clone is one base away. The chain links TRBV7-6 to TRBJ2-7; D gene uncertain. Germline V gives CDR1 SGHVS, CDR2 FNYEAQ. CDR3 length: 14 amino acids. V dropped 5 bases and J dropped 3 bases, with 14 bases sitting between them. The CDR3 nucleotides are TGTGCCAGCAGCCCTAAAGGTCACTACTACGAGCAGTACTTC. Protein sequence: CASSPKGHYYEQYF.

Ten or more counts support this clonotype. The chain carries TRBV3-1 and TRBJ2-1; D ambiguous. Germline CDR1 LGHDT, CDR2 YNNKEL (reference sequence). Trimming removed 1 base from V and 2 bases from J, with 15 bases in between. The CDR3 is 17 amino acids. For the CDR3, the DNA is TGTGCCAGCAGCCAAGGTCGGCCTGAGTCTACCTACAATGAGCAGTTCTTC. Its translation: CASSQGRPESTYNEQFF.

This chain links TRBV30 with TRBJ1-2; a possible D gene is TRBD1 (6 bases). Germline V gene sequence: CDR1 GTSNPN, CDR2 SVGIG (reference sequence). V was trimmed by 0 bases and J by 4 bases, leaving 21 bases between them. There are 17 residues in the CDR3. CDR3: CAWSVKGGATRPYGYTF. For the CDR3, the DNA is TGTGCCTGGAGTGTCAAGGGGGGCGCAACCAGACCCTATGGCTACACCTTC.

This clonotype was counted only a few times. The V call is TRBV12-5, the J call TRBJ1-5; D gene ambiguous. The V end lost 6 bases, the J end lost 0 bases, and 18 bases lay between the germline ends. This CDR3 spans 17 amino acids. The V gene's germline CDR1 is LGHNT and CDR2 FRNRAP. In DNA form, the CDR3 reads TGTGCTAGTGGCCCCCCGTCCTGGGGATTTAGCAATCAGCCCCAGCATTTT. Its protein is CASGPPSWGFSNQPQHF.

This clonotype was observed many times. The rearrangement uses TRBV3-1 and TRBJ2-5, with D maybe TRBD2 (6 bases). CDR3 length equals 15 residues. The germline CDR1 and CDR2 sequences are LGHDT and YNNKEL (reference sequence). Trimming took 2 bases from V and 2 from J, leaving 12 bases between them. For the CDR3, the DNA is TGTGCCAGCAGCCAAACGGGAGTTCGTCAAGAGACCCAGTACTTC. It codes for CASSQTGVRQETQYF.

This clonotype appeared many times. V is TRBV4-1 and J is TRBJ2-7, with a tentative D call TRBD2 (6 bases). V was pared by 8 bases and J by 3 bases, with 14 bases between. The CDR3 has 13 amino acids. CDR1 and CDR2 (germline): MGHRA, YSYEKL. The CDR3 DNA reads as TGCGCCAGCGCTGGGGCGGGACGCTACGAGCAGTACTTC. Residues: CASAGAGRYEQYF.

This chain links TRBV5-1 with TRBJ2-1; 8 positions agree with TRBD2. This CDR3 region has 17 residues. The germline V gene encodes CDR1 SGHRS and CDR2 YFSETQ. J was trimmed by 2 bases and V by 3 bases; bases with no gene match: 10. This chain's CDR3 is CASSSRGGGGTYNEQFF. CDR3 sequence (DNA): TGCGCCAGCAGCTCCCGGGGGGGGGGCGGAACCTACAATGAGCAGTTCTTC.

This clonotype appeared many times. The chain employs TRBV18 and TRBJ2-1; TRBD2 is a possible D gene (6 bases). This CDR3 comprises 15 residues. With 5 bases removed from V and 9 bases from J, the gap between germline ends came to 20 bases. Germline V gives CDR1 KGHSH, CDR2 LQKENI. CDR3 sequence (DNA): TGTGCCAGCTCAGCTACCGAGGTCTGGGAGGTTGAGCAGTTCTTC. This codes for CASSATEVWEVEQFF.

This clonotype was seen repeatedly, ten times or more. The CDR3 region is CASSLDRAGKLFF. CDR3 DNA: TGTGCCAGCAGTTTAGACAGGGCGGGAAAACTGTTTTTT. J is TRBJ1-4 and V is TRBV27, with 7 bases that match TRBD1. V trimming: 2 bases; J trimming: 10 bases; junction bases outside the gene matches: 4. Germline CDR1 is MNHEY and CDR2 is SMNVEV (reference sequence). The CDR3 spans 13 residues. The full variable domain, completed using reference TRBV27 and TRBJ1-4, is EAQVTQNPRYLITVTGKKLTVTCSQNMNHEYMSWYRQDPGLGLRQIYYSMNVEVTDKGDVPEGYKVSRKEKRNFPLILESPSPNQTSLYFCASSLDRAGKLFFGSGTQLSVL.

CDR3 DNA sequence: TGTGCCAGCAGTTATAGCGAGCGGGAGCAGTTCTTC. It codes for CASSYSEREQFF. The gene calls are TRBV6-5 and TRBJ2-1, with D possibly being TRBD2 (5 bases). CDR1 and CDR2 (germline): MNHEY, SVGAGI. This CDR3 has 12 amino acids. Trimming stripped 3 bases from V and 10 bases from J, with 10 bases between.

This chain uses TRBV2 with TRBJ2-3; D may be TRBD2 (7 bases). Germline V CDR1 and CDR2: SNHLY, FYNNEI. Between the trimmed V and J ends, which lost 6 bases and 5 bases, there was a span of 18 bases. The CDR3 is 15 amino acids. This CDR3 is CASSEMAGAGDTQYF. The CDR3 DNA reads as TGTGCCAGCAGCGAAATGGCGGGGGCTGGAGATACGCAGTATTTT.

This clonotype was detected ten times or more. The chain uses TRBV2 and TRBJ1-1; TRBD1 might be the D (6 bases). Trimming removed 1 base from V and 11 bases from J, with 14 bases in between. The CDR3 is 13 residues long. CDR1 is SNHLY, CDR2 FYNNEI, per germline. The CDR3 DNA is TGTGCCAGCAGTGAAGGGCGGGGGCGAGGGGCTTTCTTT. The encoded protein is CASSEGRGRGAFF.

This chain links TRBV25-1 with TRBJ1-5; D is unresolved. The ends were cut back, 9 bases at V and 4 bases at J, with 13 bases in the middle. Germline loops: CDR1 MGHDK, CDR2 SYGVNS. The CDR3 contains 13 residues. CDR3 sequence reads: CARPKPPNQPQHF. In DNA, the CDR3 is TGTGCCAGACCGAAACCCCCAAATCAGCCCCAGCATTTT.

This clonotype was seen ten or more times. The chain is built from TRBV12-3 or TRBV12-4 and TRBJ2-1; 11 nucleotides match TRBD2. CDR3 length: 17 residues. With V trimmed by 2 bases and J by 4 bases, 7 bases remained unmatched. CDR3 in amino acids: CASSLTLAGGNYNEQFF. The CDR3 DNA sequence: TGTGCCAGCAGTTTAACCTTAGCGGGAGGGAATTACAATGAGCAGTTCTTC.

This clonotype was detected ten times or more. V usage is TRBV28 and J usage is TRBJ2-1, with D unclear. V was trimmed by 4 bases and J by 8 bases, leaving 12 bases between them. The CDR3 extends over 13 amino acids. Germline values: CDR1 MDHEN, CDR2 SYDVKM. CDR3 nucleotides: TGTGCCAGCAGTTATCCTAGTCTACATGAGCAGTTCTTC. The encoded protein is CASSYPSLHEQFF. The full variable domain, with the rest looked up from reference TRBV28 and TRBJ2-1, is DVKVTQSSRYLVKRTGEKVFLECVQDMDHENMFWYRQDPGLGLRLIYFSYDVKMKEKGDIPEGYSVSREKKERFSLILESASTNQTSMYLCASSYPSLHEQFFGPGTRLTVL.

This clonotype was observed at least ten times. Here the CDR3 reads CASSQDIRLAGYNEQFF. The DNA of the CDR3 is TGTGCCAGCAGCCAAGATATTCGACTAGCGGGGTACAATGAGCAGTTCTTC. This chain links TRBV14 with TRBJ2-1, with TRBD2 matching over 11 bases. Germline trimming cut 0 bases from V and 4 bases from J; bases unmatched to any gene: 5. Germline V gives CDR1 SGHDN, CDR2 FVKESK. This CDR3 contains 17 residues. Variable domain in full (rest from reference TRBV14 and TRBJ2-1): EAGVTQFPSHSVIEKGQTVTLRCDPISGHDNLYWYRRVMGKEIKFLLHFVKESKQDESGMPNNRFLAERTGGTYSTLKVQPAELEDSGVYFCASSQDIRLAGYNEQFFGPGTRLTVL.

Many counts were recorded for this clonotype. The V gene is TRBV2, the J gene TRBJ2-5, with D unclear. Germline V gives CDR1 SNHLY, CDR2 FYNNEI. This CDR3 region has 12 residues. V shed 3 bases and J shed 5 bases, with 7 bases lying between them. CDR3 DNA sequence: TGTGCCAGCAGTGAGACAATGGAGACCCAGTACTTC. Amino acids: CASSETMETQYF. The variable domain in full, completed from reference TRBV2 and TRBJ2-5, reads EPEVTQTPSHQVTQMGQEVILRCVPISNHLYFYWYRQILGQKVEFLVSFYNNEISEKSEIFDDQFSVERPDGSNFTLKIRSTKLEDSAMYFCASSETMETQYFGPGTRLLVL.

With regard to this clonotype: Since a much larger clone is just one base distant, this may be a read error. CDR3 bases: TGTGCCAGCAGTCGGACTAGCAGGAGTAATTTCCTTCTCGAGCAGTACTTC. Its protein is CASSRTSRSNFLLEQYF. This chain joins TRBV2 and TRBJ2-7; 8 bases match TRBD2. Germline V gives CDR1 SNHLY, CDR2 FYNNEI. The CDR3 is made up of 17 amino acids. V lost 5 bases to trimming and J lost 6 bases; unmatched junction nucleotides: 18.

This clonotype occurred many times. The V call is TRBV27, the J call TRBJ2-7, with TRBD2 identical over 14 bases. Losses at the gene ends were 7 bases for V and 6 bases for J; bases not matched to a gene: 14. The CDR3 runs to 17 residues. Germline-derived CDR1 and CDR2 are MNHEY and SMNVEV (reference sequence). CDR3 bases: TGTGCCAGCATCCTTGTAGGCCCGACTAGCGGGAGGGGCGAGCAGTACTTC. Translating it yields CASILVGPTSGRGEQYF.

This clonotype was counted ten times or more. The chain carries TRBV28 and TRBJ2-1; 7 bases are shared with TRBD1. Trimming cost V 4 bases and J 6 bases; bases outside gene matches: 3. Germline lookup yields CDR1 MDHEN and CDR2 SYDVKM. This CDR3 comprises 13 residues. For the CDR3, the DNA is TGTGCCAGCAGTTCCCCAGGGGGCAATGAGCAGTTCTTC. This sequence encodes CASSSPGGNEQFF.

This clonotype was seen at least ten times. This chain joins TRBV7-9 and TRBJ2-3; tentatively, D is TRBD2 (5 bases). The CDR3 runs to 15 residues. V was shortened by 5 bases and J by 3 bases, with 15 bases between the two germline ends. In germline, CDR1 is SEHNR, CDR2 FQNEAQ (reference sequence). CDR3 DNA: TGTGCCAGCAGCCTTATGGGTTCGGGGACAGATACGCAGTATTTT. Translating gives CASSLMGSGTDTQYF.

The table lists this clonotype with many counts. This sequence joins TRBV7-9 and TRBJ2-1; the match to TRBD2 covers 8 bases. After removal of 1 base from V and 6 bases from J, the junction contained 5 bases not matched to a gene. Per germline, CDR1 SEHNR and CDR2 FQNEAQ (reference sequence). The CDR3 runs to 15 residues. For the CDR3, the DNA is TGTGCCAGCAGCTTAGTCGGGGGGGGAGCCAATGAGCAGTTCTTC. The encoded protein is CASSLVGGGANEQFF.

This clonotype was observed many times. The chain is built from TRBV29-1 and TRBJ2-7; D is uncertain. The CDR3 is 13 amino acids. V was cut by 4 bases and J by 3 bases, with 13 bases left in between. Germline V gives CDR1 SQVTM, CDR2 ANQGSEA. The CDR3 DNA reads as TGCAGCGTTGGACAAACCGGGCACTACGAGCAGTACTTC. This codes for CSVGQTGHYEQYF.